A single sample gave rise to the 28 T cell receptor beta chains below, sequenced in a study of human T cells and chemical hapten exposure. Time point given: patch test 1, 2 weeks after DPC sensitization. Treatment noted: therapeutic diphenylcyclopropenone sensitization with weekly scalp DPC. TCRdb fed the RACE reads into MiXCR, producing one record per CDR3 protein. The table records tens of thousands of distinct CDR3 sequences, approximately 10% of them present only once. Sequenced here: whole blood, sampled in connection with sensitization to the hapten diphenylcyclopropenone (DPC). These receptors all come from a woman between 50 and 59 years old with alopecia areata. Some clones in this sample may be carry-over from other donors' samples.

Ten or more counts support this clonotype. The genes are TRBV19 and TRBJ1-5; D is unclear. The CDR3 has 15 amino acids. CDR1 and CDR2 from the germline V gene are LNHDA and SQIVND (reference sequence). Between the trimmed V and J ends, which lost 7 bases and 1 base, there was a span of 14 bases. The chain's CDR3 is CASTPDGKSNQPQHF. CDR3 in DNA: TGTGCCAGTACTCCGGACGGGAAGAGCAATCAGCCCCAGCATTTT.

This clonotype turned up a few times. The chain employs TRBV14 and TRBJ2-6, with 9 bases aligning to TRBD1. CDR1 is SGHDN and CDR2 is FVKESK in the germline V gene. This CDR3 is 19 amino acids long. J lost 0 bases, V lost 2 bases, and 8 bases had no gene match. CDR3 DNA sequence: TGTGCCAGCAGCCAACCCGGGACAGGGTTTTTCTCTGGGGCCAACGTCCTGACTTTC. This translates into CASSQPGTGFFSGANVLTF. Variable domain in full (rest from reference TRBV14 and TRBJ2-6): EAGVTQFPSHSVIEKGQTVTLRCDPISGHDNLYWYRRVMGKEIKFLLHFVKESKQDESGMPNNRFLAERTGGTYSTLKVQPAELEDSGVYFCASSQPGTGFFSGANVLTFGAGSRLTVL.

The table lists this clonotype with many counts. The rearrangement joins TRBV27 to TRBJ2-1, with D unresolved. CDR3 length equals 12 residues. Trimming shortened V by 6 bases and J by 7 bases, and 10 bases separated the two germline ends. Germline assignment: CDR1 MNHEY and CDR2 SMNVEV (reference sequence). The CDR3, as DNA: TGTGCCAGCAGGACAAGCAGGAATGAGCAGTTCTTC. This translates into CASRTSRNEQFF.

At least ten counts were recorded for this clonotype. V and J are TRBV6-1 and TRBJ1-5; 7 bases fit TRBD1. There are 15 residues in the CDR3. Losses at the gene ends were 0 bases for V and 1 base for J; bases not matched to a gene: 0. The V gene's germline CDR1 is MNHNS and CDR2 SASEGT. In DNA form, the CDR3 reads TGTGCCAGCAGTGAAGCAGGGGGCAGCAATCAGCCCCAGCATTTT. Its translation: CASSEAGGSNQPQHF.

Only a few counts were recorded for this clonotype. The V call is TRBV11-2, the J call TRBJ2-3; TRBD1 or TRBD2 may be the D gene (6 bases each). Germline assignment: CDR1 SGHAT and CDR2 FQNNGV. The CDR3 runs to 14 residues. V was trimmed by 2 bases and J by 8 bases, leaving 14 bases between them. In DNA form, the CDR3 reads TGTGCCAGCAGCTTACTGCAGGAGGGGGGTACGCAGTATTTT. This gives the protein CASSLLQEGGTQYF.

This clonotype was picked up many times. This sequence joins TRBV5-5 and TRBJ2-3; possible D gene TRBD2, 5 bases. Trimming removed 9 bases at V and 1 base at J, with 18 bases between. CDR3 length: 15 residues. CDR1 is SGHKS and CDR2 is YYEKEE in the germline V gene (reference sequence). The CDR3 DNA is TGTGCCACCAGGAAGAACCCGGAGGGCACAGATACGCAGTATTTT. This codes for CATRKNPEGTDTQYF.

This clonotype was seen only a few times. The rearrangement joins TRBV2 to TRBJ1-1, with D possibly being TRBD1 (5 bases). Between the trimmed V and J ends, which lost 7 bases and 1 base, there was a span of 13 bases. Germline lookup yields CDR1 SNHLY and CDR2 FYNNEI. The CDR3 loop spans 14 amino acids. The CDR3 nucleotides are TGTGCCAGCACCCCCGTGGACACGAACACTGAAGCTTTCTTT. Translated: CASTPVDTNTEAFF.

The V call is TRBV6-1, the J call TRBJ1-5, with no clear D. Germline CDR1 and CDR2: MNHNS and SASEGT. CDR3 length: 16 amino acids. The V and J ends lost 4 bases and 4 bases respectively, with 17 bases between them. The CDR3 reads CASSAASSSKNQPQHF. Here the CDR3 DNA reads TGTGCCAGCAGTGCGGCCAGTTCATCAAAGAATCAGCCCCAGCATTTT.

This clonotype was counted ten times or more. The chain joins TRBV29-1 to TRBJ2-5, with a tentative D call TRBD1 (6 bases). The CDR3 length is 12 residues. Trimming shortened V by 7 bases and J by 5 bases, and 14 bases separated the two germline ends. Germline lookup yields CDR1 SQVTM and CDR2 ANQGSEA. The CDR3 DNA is TGCAGCGATAAGACAGGCGGCGAGACCCAGTACTTC. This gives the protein CSDKTGGETQYF.

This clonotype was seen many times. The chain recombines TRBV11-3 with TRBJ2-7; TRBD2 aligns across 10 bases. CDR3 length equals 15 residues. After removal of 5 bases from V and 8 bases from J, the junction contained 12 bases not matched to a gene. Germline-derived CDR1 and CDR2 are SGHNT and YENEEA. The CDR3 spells CASSQTRTSGSKQYF. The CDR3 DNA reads TGTGCCAGCAGCCAAACCCGGACTAGCGGAAGTAAGCAGTACTTC. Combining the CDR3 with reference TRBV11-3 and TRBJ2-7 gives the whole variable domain EAGVVQSPRYKIIEKKQPVAFWCNPISGHNTLYWYLQNLGQGPELLIRYENEEAVDDSQLPKDRFSAERLKGVDSTLKIQPAELGDSAVYLCASSQTRTSGSKQYFGPGTRLTVT.

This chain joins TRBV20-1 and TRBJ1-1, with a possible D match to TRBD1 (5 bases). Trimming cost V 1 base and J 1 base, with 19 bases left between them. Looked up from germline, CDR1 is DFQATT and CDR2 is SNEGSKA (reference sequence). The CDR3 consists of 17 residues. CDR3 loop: CSARGGAGRAPNTEAFF. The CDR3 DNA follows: TGCAGTGCTAGAGGCGGGGCGGGCAGGGCTCCGAACACTGAAGCTTTCTTT.

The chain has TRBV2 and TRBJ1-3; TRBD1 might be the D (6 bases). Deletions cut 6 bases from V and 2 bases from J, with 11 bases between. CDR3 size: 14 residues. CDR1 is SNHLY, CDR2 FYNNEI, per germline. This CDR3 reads CASRQGLAGNTIYF. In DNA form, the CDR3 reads TGTGCCAGCAGACAGGGACTCGCTGGAAACACCATATATTTT.

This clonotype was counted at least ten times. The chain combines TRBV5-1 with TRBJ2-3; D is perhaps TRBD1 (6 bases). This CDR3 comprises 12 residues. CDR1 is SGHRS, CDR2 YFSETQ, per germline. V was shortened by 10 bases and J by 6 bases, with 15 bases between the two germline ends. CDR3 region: CASVGGADTQYF. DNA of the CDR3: TGCGCCTCCGTAGGGGGAGCGGATACGCAGTATTTT.

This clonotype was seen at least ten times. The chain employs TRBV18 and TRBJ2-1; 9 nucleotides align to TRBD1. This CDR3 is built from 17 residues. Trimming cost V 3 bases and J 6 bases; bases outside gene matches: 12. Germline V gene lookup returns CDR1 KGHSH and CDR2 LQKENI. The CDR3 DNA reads TGTGCCAGCTCACCGAACTTGGACAGGGGCGCGGGCAATGAGCAGTTCTTC. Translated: CASSPNLDRGAGNEQFF. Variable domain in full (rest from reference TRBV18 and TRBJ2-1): NAGVMQNPRHLVRRRGQEARLRCSPMKGHSHVYWYRQLPEEGLKFMVYLQKENIIDESGMPKERFSAEFPKEGPSILRIQQVVRGDSAAYFCASSPNLDRGAGNEQFFGPGTRLTVL.

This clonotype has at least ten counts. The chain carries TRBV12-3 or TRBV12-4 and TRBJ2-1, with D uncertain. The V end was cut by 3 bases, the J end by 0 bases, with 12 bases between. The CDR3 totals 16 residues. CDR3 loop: CASSFSSIGSYNEQFF. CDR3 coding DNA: TGTGCCAGCAGTTTCTCTTCCATAGGCTCCTACAATGAGCAGTTCTTC.

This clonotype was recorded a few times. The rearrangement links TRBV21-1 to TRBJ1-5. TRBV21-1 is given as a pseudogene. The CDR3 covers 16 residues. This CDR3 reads CASSKSDQLSNQPQHF. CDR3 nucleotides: TGTGCCAGCAGCAAATCGGACCAGCTTAGCAATCAGCCCCAGCATTTT.

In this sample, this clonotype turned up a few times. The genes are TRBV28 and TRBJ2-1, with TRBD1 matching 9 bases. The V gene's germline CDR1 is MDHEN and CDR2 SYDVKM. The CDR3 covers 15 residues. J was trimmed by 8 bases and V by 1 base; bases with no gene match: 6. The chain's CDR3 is CASSLLGTGTDEQFF. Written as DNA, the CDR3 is TGTGCCAGCAGTTTATTAGGGACAGGGACCGATGAGCAGTTCTTC. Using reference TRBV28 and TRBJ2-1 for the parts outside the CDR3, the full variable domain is DVKVTQSSRYLVKRTGEKVFLECVQDMDHENMFWYRQDPGLGLRLIYFSYDVKMKEKGDIPEGYSVSREKKERFSLILESASTNQTSMYLCASSLLGTGTDEQFFGPGTRLTVL.

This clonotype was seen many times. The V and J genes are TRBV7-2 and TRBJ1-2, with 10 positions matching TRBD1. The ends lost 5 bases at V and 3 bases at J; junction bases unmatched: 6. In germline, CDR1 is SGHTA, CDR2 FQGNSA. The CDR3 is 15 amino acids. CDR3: CASSPRTGGDYGYTF. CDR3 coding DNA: TGTGCCAGCAGCCCGCGGACAGGGGGAGACTATGGCTACACCTTC. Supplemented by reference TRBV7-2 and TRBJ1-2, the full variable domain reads GAGVSQSPSNKVTEKGKDVELRCDPISGHTALYWYRQSLGQGLEFLIYFQGNSAPDKSGLPSDRFSAERTGGSVSTLTIQRTQQEDSAVYLCASSPRTGGDYGYTFGSGTRLTVV.

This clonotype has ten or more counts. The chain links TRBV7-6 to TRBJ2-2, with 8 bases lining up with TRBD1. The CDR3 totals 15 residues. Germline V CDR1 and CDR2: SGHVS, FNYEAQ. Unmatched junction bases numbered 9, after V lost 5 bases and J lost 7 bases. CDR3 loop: CASSLMDRADGELFF. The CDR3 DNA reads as TGTGCCAGCAGCCTAATGGACAGGGCGGACGGGGAGCTGTTTTTT.

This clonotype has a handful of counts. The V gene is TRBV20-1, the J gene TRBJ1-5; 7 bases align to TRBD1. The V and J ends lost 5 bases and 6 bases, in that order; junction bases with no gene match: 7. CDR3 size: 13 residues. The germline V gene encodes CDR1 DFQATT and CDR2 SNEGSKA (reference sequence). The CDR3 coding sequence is TGCAGTGCTGGAGGGGGCGCGGGTCAGCCCCAGCATTTT. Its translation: CSAGGGAGQPQHF.

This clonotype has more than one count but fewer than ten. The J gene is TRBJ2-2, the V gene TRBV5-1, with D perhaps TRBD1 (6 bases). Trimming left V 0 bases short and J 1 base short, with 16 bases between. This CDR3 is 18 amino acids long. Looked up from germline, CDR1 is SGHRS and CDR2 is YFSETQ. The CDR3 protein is CASSLEGWAGVNTGELFF. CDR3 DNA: TGCGCCAGCAGCTTGGAAGGTTGGGCAGGGGTGAACACCGGGGAGCTGTTTTTT.

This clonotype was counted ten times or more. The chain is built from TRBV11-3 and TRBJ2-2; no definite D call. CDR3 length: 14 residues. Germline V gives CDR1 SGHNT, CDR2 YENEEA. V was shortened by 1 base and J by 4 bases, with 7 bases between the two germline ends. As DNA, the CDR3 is TGTGCCAGCAGCTTAGGCAAGGTCACCGGGGAGCTGTTTTTT. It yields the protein CASSLGKVTGELFF.

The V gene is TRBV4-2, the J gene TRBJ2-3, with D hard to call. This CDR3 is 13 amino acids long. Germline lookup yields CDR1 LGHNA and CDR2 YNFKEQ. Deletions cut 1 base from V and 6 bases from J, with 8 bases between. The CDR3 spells CASSQAPADTQYF. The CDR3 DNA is TGTGCCAGCAGCCAAGCCCCAGCTGATACGCAGTATTTT.

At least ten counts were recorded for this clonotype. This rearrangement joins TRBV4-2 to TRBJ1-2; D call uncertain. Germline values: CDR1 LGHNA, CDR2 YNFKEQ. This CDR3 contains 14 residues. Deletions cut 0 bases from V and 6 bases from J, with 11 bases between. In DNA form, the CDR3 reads TGTGCCAGCAGCCAAGACCGGGGATTGGATGGCTACACCTTC. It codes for CASSQDRGLDGYTF.

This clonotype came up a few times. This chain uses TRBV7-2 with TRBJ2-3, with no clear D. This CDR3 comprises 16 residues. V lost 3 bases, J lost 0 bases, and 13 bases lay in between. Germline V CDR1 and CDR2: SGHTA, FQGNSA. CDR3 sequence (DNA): TGTGCCAGCAGCTTTCACAGCAAAGTCAGCACAGATACGCAGTATTTT. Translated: CASSFHSKVSTDTQYF.

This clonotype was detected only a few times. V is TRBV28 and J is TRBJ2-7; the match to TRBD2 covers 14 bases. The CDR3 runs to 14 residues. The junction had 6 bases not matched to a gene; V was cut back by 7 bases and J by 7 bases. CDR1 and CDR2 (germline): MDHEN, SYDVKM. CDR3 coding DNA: TGTGCCAGCACAGGACTAGCGGGAGGAAGGGAGCAGTACTTC. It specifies CASTGLAGGREQYF.

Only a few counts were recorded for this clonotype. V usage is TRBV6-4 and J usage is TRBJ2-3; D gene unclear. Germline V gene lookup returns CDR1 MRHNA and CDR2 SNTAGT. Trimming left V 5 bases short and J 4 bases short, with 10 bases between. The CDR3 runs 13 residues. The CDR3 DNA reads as TGTGCCAGCAGTAACACAAGGGCAGATACGCAGTATTTT. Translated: CASSNTRADTQYF.

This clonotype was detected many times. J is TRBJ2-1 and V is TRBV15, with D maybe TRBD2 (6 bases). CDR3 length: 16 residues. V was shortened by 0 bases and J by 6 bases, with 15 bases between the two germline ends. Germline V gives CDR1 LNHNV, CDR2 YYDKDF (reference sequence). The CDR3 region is CATSRDHSGGPNEQFF. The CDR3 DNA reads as TGTGCCACCAGCAGAGATCATAGCGGAGGACCCAATGAGCAGTTCTTC.